This T cell receptor beta chain was sequenced during a study of vaccination effects on CD4 cells after COVID-19. Study summary: Researchers reported culturing over 1.5 million PBMC in each well, adding approximately 10 IU/ml IL-2 and about 10 ug/ml peptides. Findings of the study overall: Sampling in the study covered few convalescent patients and included no early post-infection timepoints.

Germline V CDR1 and CDR2: SGHRS, YFSETQ. The V gene lost 7 bases and the J gene lost 1 base, with 6 bases spanning the gap. The CDR3 has 12 amino acids. Cells that had been cultured for 9 to 10 days were the source of isolated CD4+ T cells. In the vaccine recipients, nucleocapsid antibodies were negative and there was no prior SARS-CoV-2 infection. Details on this clone: Its antigen is not known.

Repertoires were generated with immunoSEQ multiplex PCR, while TCRdb's copy carries only in-frame clones and drops some. The sample carries more than 35,000 clones, roughly 82% recorded once. The clonotype comes from a human donor who received a COVID-19 vaccine. V is TRBV5-1 and J is TRBJ1-5; D is uncertain. Source: CD4+ T cells from PBMCs cultured without peptide, taken before COVID-19 vaccination. The CDR3 here is CASPHSNQPQHF. The DNA of the CDR3 is TGCGCCAGCCCGCACAGCAATCAGCCCCAGCATTTT. Combining the CDR3 with reference TRBV5-1 and TRBJ1-5 gives the whole variable domain KAGVTQTPRYLIKTRGQQVTLSCSPISGHRSVSWYQQTPGQGLQFLFEYFSETQRNKGNFPGRFSGRQFSNSRSEMNVSTLELGDSALYLCASPHSNQPQHFGDGTRLSIL.